There are a few counts of the clone carrying this T cell receptor (beta chain). Its target is not known. This entry is derived from a study of PD-1 blockade in classical Hodgkin lymphoma. Study background: Patients were treated with nivolumab at 3 mg/kg, and this was given intravenously every 2 weeks.

Clones were sequenced by immunoSEQ multiplex PCR, and TCRdb holds only the in-frame ones, with some missing. The sample consists of 35,000 to 50,000 clones, around 75% of them appearing once. All patients relapsed after autologous stem cell transplantation, and brentuximab vedotin exposure varied. Best response was recorded as complete response, partial response or progressive disease. General observations from the study: At C4D1, TCR diversity had climbed significantly for CD4+ cells, though not for CD8+ cells. Patients who responded completely had about the same baseline diversity as newly diagnosed patients.

This TCR was sampled from a human donor with classical Hodgkin lymphoma. The sequenced sample was peripheral blood mononuclear cells (PBMCs), obtained at baseline.

The CDR3 is CASSNINTEAFF. The CDR3 DNA reads TGTGCCAGCAGTAACATAAACACTGAAGCTTTCTTT. The rearrangement uses TRBV6-6 and TRBJ1-1; D remains ambiguous. Germline CDR1 is MNHNY and CDR2 is SVGAGI (reference sequence). Trimming took 5 bases from V and 2 from J, leaving 6 bases between them. The CDR3 consists of 12 residues.